This T cell receptor (beta chain) was recovered during a study of ipilimumab plus nivolumab after autologous stem cell transplantation. Across the whole study: Typical patient got a handful of ipilimumab doses and under 10 nivolumab doses (median). Both relapsed and primary refractory DLBCL were included. Broader study findings: TCR repertoire, Treg phenotype and gut microbiota reportedly support more study of this approach.

Ipilimumab, 1 mg/kg, started 14 to 28 days after autologous transplant. On this clone itself: Its specificity is unknown.

V lost 4 bases and J lost 8; bases outside the gene matches: 7. CDR3 length equals 14 residues. Germline loops: CDR1 GTSNPN, CDR2 SVGIG (reference sequence). Measured with immunoSEQ multiplex PCR; TCRdb has only the in-frame clones, and not every one. The sample holds 17,000 or so clones, less than 75% seen once. This specimen consisted of PBMCs, obtained in a trial of ipilimumab plus nivolumab as post-transplant consolidation. The sequence was collected from a male donor with diffuse large B-cell lymphoma. The gene calls are TRBV30 and TRBJ1-6, with 8 bases matching TRBD1. CDR3: CAWTPTGADSPLHF. In DNA form, the CDR3 reads TGTGCCTGGACCCCGACAGGGGCAGATTCACCCCTCCACTTT.